The 22 T cell receptor beta chains in this list originate from one sample, sequenced in a study of T cells in tuberculosis. The method was immunoSEQ multiplex PCR; TCRdb's version includes in-frame clones alone and lacks a portion of them. The table shows roughly 10,000 clones, with around 94% occurring only once. The source material was PBMCs. The receptors stem from an adult with tuberculosis.

The gene calls are TRBV29-1 and TRBJ1-2; 9 bases align to TRBD1. Germline trimming cut 7 bases from V and 1 base from J; bases unmatched to any gene: 7. Germline V gene data show CDR1 as SQVTM and CDR2 as ANQGSEA. The CDR3 loop spans 14 amino acids. The CDR3, as DNA: TGCAGCGCACCACAGGGGGCTGGTAACTATGGCTACACCTTC. It codes for CSAPQGAGNYGYTF.

The rearrangement joins TRBV7-3 to TRBJ1-1; TRBD1 matches at 7 bases. Germline CDR1 is SGHTA and CDR2 is FQGTGA. V was pared by 4 bases and J by 0 bases, with 2 bases of the junction left unmatched. The CDR3 is made up of 14 amino acids. The CDR3 coding sequence is TGTGCCAGCAGCTCCGGGACAGTGAACACTGAAGCTTTCTTT. This codes for CASSSGTVNTEAFF.

V is TRBV6-1 and J is TRBJ2-1; D possibly corresponds to TRBD1 (6 bases). This CDR3 has 16 amino acids. V was cut by 0 bases and J by 10 bases, with 19 bases left in between. Germline lookup yields CDR1 MNHNS and CDR2 SASEGT. CDR3 sequence (DNA): TGTGCCAGCAGTGAAGCGTCAGGGGCCAATGCGGTGGAGCAGTTCTTC. Its translation: CASSEASGANAVEQFF.

The V call is TRBV10-2, the J call TRBJ1-1; D unresolved. Trimming took off 2 bases at V and 5 bases at J, with 15 bases between the two ends. The germline V gene has CDR1 WSHSY and CDR2 SAAADI. The length of the CDR3 is 15 residues. The CDR3 here is CASSEVRFGWTEAFF. In DNA, the CDR3 is TGCGCCAGCAGTGAGGTCAGATTCGGGTGGACTGAAGCTTTCTTT.

V gene TRBV27 combines with J gene TRBJ1-2; TRBD1 aligns across 7 bases. With 6 bases clipped from V and 4 bases from J, the junction kept 8 bases outside the gene matches. The CDR3 covers 14 residues. The germline CDR1 and CDR2 sequences are MNHEY and SMNVEV (reference sequence). The CDR3 bases are TGTGCCAGCAGGAGTGGACAGGCCTCCTATGGCTACACCTTC. This codes for CASRSGQASYGYTF.

The rearrangement links TRBV7-3 to TRBJ2-7; tentative D call: TRBD1 (6 bases). Trimming cost V 1 base and J 4 bases, with 14 bases left between them. The CDR3 loop spans 15 amino acids. The germline CDR1 and CDR2 sequences are SGHTA and FQGTGA. The CDR3 coding sequence is TGTGCCAGCAGCTTAAATGAACAGGGCGAGTACGAGCAGTACTTC. This encodes CASSLNEQGEYEQYF. The variable domain in full, completed from reference TRBV7-3 and TRBJ2-7, reads GAGVSQTPSNKVTEKGKYVELRCDPISGHTALYWYRQSLGQGPEFLIYFQGTGAADDSGLPNDRFFAVRPEGSVSTLKIQRTERGDSAVYLCASSLNEQGEYEQYFGPGTRLTVT.

This rearrangement joins TRBV6-5 to TRBJ2-1; the D gene is possibly TRBD2 (6 bases). Germline V CDR1 and CDR2: MNHEY, SVGAGI. V lost 1 base to trimming and J lost 3 bases, with 10 bases between them. The CDR3 is 15 amino acids. CDR3 sequence (DNA): TGTGCCAGCAGTTACTTGGGACTCGGCTACAATGAGCAGTTCTTC. Translating gives CASSYLGLGYNEQFF.

The CDR3 is CSVEVSGYNEQFF. The CDR3 DNA sequence: TGCAGCGTTGAAGTGTCGGGTTACAATGAGCAGTTCTTC. This chain connects TRBV29-1 to TRBJ2-1; D gene uncertain. CDR1 SQVTM and CDR2 ANQGSEA come from the germline V gene. The V end was cut by 1 base, the J end by 4 bases, with 8 bases between. This CDR3 has 13 amino acids.

The chain links TRBV14 to TRBJ2-2; 10 positions agree with TRBD2. The CDR3 loop spans 15 amino acids. CDR1 is SGHDN and CDR2 is FVKESK in the germline V gene. Losses at the gene ends were 2 bases for V and 5 bases for J; bases not matched to a gene: 2. The CDR3 DNA sequence: TGTGCCAGCAGCCAACTAGCGGGAGTGACCGGGGAGCTGTTTTTT. It yields the protein CASSQLAGVTGELFF.

The chain has TRBV2 and TRBJ2-2, with 10 bases identical to TRBD2. Losses at the gene ends were 4 bases for V and 4 bases for J; bases not matched to a gene: 3. CDR1 SNHLY and CDR2 FYNNEI come from the germline V gene. There are 15 residues in the CDR3. CDR3 sequence: CASSGTSGVTGELFF. The CDR3 coding sequence is TGTGCCAGCAGTGGGACTAGCGGAGTCACCGGGGAGCTGTTTTTT.

The chain recombines TRBV5-1 with TRBJ1-1, with 8 bases aligning to TRBD1. Germline V lookup: CDR1 SGHRS, CDR2 YFSETQ. With V trimmed by 4 bases and J by 3 bases, 5 bases remained unmatched. CDR3 length: 14 amino acids. DNA of the CDR3: TGCGCCAGCAGCCAGGGGGCAGGGGACACTGAAGCTTTCTTT. Translation: CASSQGAGDTEAFF.

V and J are TRBV7-3 and TRBJ2-1; D might be TRBD2 (6 bases). This CDR3 is built from 15 residues. The germline CDR1 and CDR2 sequences are SGHTA and FQGTGA. V was shortened by 0 bases and J by 5 bases, with 11 bases between the two germline ends. The CDR3 bases are TGTGCCAGCAGCTTAACGCGGGATTACGACAATGAGCAGTTCTTC. Amino acid sequence: CASSLTRDYDNEQFF.

The chain carries TRBV14 and TRBJ2-5, with TRBD2 identical over 11 bases. The germline CDR1 and CDR2 sequences are SGHDN and FVKESK. CDR3 length equals 21 residues. V shed 0 bases and J 0 bases; nucleotides not matched to a gene: 15. The CDR3 bases are TGTGCCAGCAGCCAAGACCCATTTCTAGCGGGAGGTCTCCCGTACCAAGAGACCCAGTACTTC. Its protein is CASSQDPFLAGGLPYQETQYF.

The V and J genes are TRBV5-4 and TRBJ2-5; D gene ambiguous. Trimming took 0 bases from V and 1 from J, leaving 7 bases between them. CDR1 and CDR2 (germline): SGHNT, YYREEE (reference sequence). This CDR3 is built from 14 residues. The CDR3 reads CASSLEAGQETQYF. For the CDR3, the DNA is TGTGCCAGCAGCTTGGAGGCAGGCCAAGAGACCCAGTACTTC.

The chain uses TRBV30 and TRBJ2-3; TRBD2 is a possible D gene (5 bases). Germline V gives CDR1 GTSNPN, CDR2 SVGIG (reference sequence). The CDR3 extends over 15 amino acids. V was clipped by 2 bases and J by 0 bases, with 12 bases between them. CDR3: CAWSIRTVSTDTQYF. The CDR3 DNA sequence: TGTGCCTGGAGTATACGGACTGTTAGCACAGATACGCAGTATTTT.

This clone was recorded a few times. The chain recombines TRBV30 with TRBJ1-5, with TRBD1 identical over 8 bases. The CDR3 runs to 15 residues. V shed 2 bases and J 0 bases; nucleotides not matched to a gene: 3. CDR1 is GTSNPN and CDR2 is SVGIG in the germline V gene (reference sequence). The DNA for the CDR3 is TGTGCCTGGAGTCAGGGGGCGAATAGCAATCAGCCCCAGCATTTT. It encodes CAWSQGANSNQPQHF.

The rearrangement links TRBV5-1 to TRBJ2-1, with D tentatively TRBD1 (6 bases). Germline V CDR1 and CDR2: SGHRS, YFSETQ. There are 15 residues in the CDR3. Between the trimmed V and J ends, which lost 4 bases and 9 bases, there was a span of 20 bases. The CDR3 loop reads CASSTGTPGTGEQFF. The DNA for the CDR3 is TGCGCCAGCAGCACAGGGACACCCGGGACGGGTGAGCAGTTCTTC. The full variable domain, rest sourced from reference TRBV5-1 and TRBJ2-1, is KAGVTQTPRYLIKTRGQQVTLSCSPISGHRSVSWYQQTPGQGLQFLFEYFSETQRNKGNFPGRFSGRQFSNSRSEMNVSTLELGDSALYLCASSTGTPGTGEQFFGPGTRLTVL.

V is TRBV7-9 and J is TRBJ2-5; D call uncertain. The germline V and J ends were trimmed by 3 bases and 1 base, with 6 bases remaining between them. Germline loops: CDR1 SEHNR, CDR2 FQNEAQ (reference sequence). The CDR3 is made up of 13 amino acids. The CDR3 DNA reads as TGTGCCAGCAGCTTGAGCTTCCAAGAGACCCAGTACTTC. It encodes CASSLSFQETQYF. The entire variable domain, with the rest obtained from reference TRBV7-9 and TRBJ2-5, is as follows: DTGVSQNPRHKITKRGQNVTFRCDPISEHNRLYWYRQTLGQGPEFLTYFQNEAQLEKSRLLSDRFSAERPKGSFSTLEIQRTEQGDSAMYLCASSLSFQETQYFGPGTRLLVL.

This sequence joins TRBV4-1 and TRBJ1-2, with 10 bases fitting TRBD1. Losses at the gene ends were 1 base for V and 7 bases for J; bases not matched to a gene: 0. Germline CDR1 reads MGHRA; CDR2 reads YSYEKL. The CDR3 covers 13 residues. The CDR3 protein is CASSQGDRGGYTF. The CDR3 DNA sequence: TGCGCCAGCAGCCAAGGGGACAGGGGTGGCTACACCTTC.

This clone was observed once. The gene calls are TRBV6-5 and TRBJ2-3; 8 nucleotides match TRBD2. This CDR3 region has 15 residues. Germline CDR1 is MNHEY and CDR2 is SVGAGI. V lost 5 bases and J lost 4; bases outside the gene matches: 8. CDR3 DNA: TGTGCCAGCAGTGCCTATAGCGGGGCCCCAGATACGCAGTATTTT. Translation: CASSAYSGAPDTQYF.

V and J are TRBV6-1 and TRBJ2-7, with D possibly matching TRBD2 (6 bases). With 2 bases removed from V and 3 bases from J, the gap between germline ends came to 11 bases. The CDR3 has 14 residues. Germline loops: CDR1 MNHNS, CDR2 SASEGT. The DNA of the CDR3 is TGTGCCAGCAGTGAACGGTGGGAGGTCTACGAGCAGTACTTC. Protein sequence: CASSERWEVYEQYF.

The chain combines TRBV29-1 with TRBJ2-7; D gene unclear. The germline CDR1 and CDR2 sequences are SQVTM and ANQGSEA. The CDR3 extends over 12 amino acids. The V gene lost 4 bases and the J gene lost 5 bases, with 12 bases spanning the gap. CDR3 protein: CSVGPRSNEQYF. CDR3 nucleotides: TGCAGCGTTGGGCCCAGGTCCAACGAGCAGTACTTC.